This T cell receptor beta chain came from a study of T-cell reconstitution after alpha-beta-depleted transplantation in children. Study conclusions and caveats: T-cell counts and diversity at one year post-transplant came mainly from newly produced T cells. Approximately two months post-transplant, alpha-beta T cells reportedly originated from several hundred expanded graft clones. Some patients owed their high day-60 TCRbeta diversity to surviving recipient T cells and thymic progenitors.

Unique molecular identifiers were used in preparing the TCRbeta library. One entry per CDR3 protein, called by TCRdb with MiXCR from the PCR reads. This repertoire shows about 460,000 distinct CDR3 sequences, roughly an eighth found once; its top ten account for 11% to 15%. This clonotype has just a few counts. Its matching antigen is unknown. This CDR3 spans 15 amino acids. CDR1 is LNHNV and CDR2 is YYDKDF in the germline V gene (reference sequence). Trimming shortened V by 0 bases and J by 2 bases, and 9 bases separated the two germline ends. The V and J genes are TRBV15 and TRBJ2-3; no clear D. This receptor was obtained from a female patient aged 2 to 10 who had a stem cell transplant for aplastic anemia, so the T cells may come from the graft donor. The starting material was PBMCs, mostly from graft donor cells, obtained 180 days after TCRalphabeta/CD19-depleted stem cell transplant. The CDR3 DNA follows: TGTGCCACCAGCAGAGATCCGCGGTCCACAGATACGCAGTATTTT. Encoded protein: CATSRDPRSTDTQYF.